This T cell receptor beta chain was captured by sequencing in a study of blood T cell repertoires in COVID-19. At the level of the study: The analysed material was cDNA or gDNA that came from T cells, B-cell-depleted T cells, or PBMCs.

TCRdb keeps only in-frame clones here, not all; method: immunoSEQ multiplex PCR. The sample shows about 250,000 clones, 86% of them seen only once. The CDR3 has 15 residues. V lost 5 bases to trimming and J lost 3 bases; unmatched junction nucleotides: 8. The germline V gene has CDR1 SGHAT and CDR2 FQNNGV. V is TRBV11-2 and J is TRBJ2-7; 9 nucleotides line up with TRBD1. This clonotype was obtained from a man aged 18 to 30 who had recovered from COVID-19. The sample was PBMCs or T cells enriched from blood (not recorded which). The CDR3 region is CASSDTGTGNYEQYF. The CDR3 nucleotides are TGTGCCAGCAGCGATACCGGGACAGGGAACTACGAGCAGTACTTC.